One sample yielded the 9 T cell receptor beta chains listed below, sequenced in a study of blood T cell repertoires in COVID-19. Some clones are missing from TCRdb's copy, which holds only in-frame ones; the method was immunoSEQ multiplex PCR. The sample records 90,000 to 120,000 clones, 90% to 95% being singletons. Sequencing input: peripheral blood. These receptors originate from a woman between 25 and 40 years old with acute or convalescent COVID-19.

The chain employs TRBV4-3 and TRBJ2-3; the D is unclear. The length of the CDR3 is 14 residues. Looked up from germline, CDR1 is LGHNA and CDR2 is YSLEER. With 0 bases removed from V and 7 bases from J, the gap between germline ends came to 11 bases. DNA of the CDR3: TGCGCCAGCAGCCAAGAAGGTCAGAGGAATACGCAGTATTTT. Amino acid sequence: CASSQEGQRNTQYF.

The V and J genes are TRBV7-9 and TRBJ1-4; possibly TRBD1 for D (5 bases). Germline assignment: CDR1 SEHNR and CDR2 FQNEAQ (reference sequence). Trimming took off 5 bases at V and 4 bases at J, with 8 bases between the two ends. The CDR3 contains 13 residues. CDR3 DNA sequence: TGTGCCAGCAGCCAGGGTTATAATGAAAAACTGTTTTTT. Its translation is CASSQGYNEKLFF.

This chain connects TRBV4-1 to TRBJ1-1; D unclear. Per the germline V gene, CDR1 is MGHRA and CDR2 is YSYEKL. Trimming left V 2 bases short and J 1 base short, with 17 bases between. This CDR3 is built from 17 residues. Here the CDR3 reads CASSQKWVVAENTEAFF. The CDR3 region has the DNA TGCGCCAGCAGCCAAAAGTGGGTGGTGGCGGAGAACACTGAAGCTTTCTTT.

The V and J genes are TRBV28 and TRBJ2-2; 9 bases are shared with TRBD1. The J segment lost 3 bases and the V segment lost 10 bases, leaving 9 bases of the junction unmatched. CDR3 length: 15 residues. The V gene's germline CDR1 is MDHEN and CDR2 SYDVKM. The CDR3 protein is CAISPTGGYTGELFF. The CDR3 DNA reads TGTGCCATCTCACCTACAGGGGGCTACACCGGGGAGCTGTTTTTT.

The chain uses TRBV6-5 and TRBJ2-2, with 11 bases that match TRBD1. The CDR3 contains 14 residues. Trimming took 4 bases from V and 8 from J; bases not matched to a gene: 3. The germline gives CDR1 MNHEY, CDR2 SVGAGI. The CDR3: CASSSGTGGGELFF. The CDR3 DNA is TGTGCCAGCAGTTCCGGGACAGGGGGTGGGGAGCTGTTTTTT.

The V gene is TRBV5-6, the J gene TRBJ1-4; D perhaps matches TRBD1 (5 bases). CDR1 and CDR2 from the germline V gene are SGHDT and YYEEEE. The V end lost 4 bases, the J end lost 7 bases, and 8 bases lay between the germline ends. This CDR3 is built from 12 residues. Here the CDR3 reads CASSAGIEKLFF. CDR3 nucleotide sequence: TGTGCCAGCAGCGCAGGGATTGAAAAACTGTTTTTT.

The rearrangement links TRBV11-2 to TRBJ2-7; D gene uncertain. Deletions cut 0 bases from V and 3 bases from J, with 18 bases between. The CDR3 loop spans 17 amino acids. The V gene's germline CDR1 is SGHAT and CDR2 FQNNGV. The CDR3, as DNA: TGTGCCAGCAGCTTAGAATTGTCTGCATTGGGCGTCTACGAGCAGTACTTC. Translating gives CASSLELSALGVYEQYF.

This chain connects TRBV11-3 to TRBJ1-1; D perhaps matches TRBD1 (6 bases). Between the trimmed V and J ends, which lost 2 bases and 3 bases, there was a span of 19 bases. CDR1 SGHNT and CDR2 YENEEA come from the germline V gene. The CDR3 extends over 17 amino acids. CDR3 protein: CASSLNGRGAGDTEAFF. CDR3 sequence (DNA): TGTGCCAGCAGCTTAAACGGTCGGGGGGCTGGGGACACTGAAGCTTTCTTT.

The rearrangement joins TRBV30 to TRBJ2-6; 11 bases align to TRBD2. The CDR3 spans 19 residues. Germline trimming cut 3 bases from V and 2 bases from J; bases unmatched to any gene: 12. Germline V CDR1 and CDR2: GTSNPN, SVGIG (reference sequence). The CDR3: CAWSELGLAGSAGANVLTF. The DNA of the CDR3 is TGTGCCTGGAGCGAGTTAGGACTAGCGGGTTCAGCTGGGGCCAACGTCCTGACTTTC.